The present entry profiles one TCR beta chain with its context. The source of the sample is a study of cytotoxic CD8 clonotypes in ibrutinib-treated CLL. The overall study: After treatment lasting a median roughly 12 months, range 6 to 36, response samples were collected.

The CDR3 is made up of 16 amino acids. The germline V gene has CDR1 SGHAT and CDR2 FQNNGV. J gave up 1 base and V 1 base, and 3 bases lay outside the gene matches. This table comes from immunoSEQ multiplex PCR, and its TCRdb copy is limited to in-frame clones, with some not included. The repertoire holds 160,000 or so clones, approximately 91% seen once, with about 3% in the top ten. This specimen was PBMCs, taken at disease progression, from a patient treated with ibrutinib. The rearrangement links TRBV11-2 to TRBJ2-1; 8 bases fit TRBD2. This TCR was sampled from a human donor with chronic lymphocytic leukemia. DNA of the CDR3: TGTGCCAGCAGCTTAGTGGGCGGGAGGTCCTACAATGAGCAGTTCTTC. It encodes CASSLVGGRSYNEQFF.